The 29 T cell receptor beta chains below come from one sample, sequenced in a study of T cell responses to AZD1222 COVID-19 vaccine. Data came from immunoSEQ multiplex PCR; TCRdb stores just in-frame clones and leaves some out. The sample includes approximately 94,000 clones, about 90% of them seen just once. Material: peripheral blood, obtained on day 0 of MenACWY control vaccination. These receptors were taken from an adult in good health.

This clone appeared a single time. This sequence joins TRBV7-6 and TRBJ2-2; TRBD2 matches at 8 bases. The CDR3 sequence is 17 residues long. The germline gives CDR1 SGHVS, CDR2 FNYEAQ. With V trimmed by 5 bases and J by 7 bases, 15 bases remained unmatched. The CDR3: CASSITGLASRGGELFF. The CDR3 nucleotides are TGTGCCAGCAGCATTACCGGACTAGCATCAAGGGGCGGGGAGCTGTTTTTT.

This clone was picked up a small number of times. The CDR3 sequence is CASSWGGSGNTIYF. The DNA of the CDR3 is TGTGCCAGCAGTTGGGGGGGTTCTGGAAACACCATATATTTT. This chain joins TRBV28 and TRBJ1-3; possible D gene TRBD1, 5 bases. CDR3 length: 14 residues. Trimming took off 4 bases at V and 1 base at J, with 8 bases between the two ends. Looked up from germline, CDR1 is MDHEN and CDR2 is SYDVKM.

V is TRBV6-6 and J is TRBJ1-5, with a possible D match to TRBD1 (6 bases). The CDR3 runs to 18 residues. Trimming took 5 bases from V and 0 from J, leaving 20 bases between them. From germline, CDR1 is MNHNY and CDR2 SVGAGI (reference sequence). CDR3 amino acids: CASSPLPPTGISNQPQHF. For the CDR3, the DNA is TGTGCCAGCAGTCCCCTGCCTCCTACAGGGATTAGCAATCAGCCCCAGCATTTT.

This clone was detected once. The CDR3 DNA is TGCAGCGCTACCGGGACAGGGGGATATGGCTACACCTTC. Amino acids: CSATGTGGYGYTF. The genes are TRBV29-1 and TRBJ1-2, with TRBD1 matching over 11 bases. Germline CDR1 reads SQVTM; CDR2 reads ANQGSEA. The CDR3 runs to 13 residues. Trimming cost V 7 bases and J 5 bases; bases outside gene matches: 6. Filled out from reference TRBV29-1 and TRBJ1-2, the complete variable domain reads SAVISQKPSRDICQRGTSLTIQCQVDSQVTMMFWYRQQPGQSLTLIATANQGSEATYESGFVIDKFPISRPNLTFSTLTVSNMSPEDSSIYLCSATGTGGYGYTFGSGTRLTVV.

This rearrangement joins TRBV4-3 to TRBJ1-4, with D unresolved. There are 15 residues in the CDR3. Trimming stripped 4 bases from V and 0 bases from J, with 9 bases between. CDR1 is LGHNA and CDR2 is YSLEER in the germline V gene. CDR3 nucleotides: TGCGCCAGCAGCCTCGGGGATGCAACTAATGAAAAACTGTTTTTT. It encodes CASSLGDATNEKLFF.

This chain uses TRBV29-1 with TRBJ1-2, with 7 bases aligning to TRBD1. V shed 6 bases and J 8 bases; nucleotides not matched to a gene: 9. The CDR3 consists of 12 residues. Germline CDR1 reads SQVTM; CDR2 reads ANQGSEA. The CDR3 DNA sequence: TGCAGCGTCGAACAGGGGATTGGGGGCTACACCTTC. Its protein product is CSVEQGIGGYTF.

This clone was observed a few times. The V call is TRBV4-1, the J call TRBJ2-3; possibly TRBD1 for D (5 bases). CDR3 size: 17 residues. Germline CDR1 reads MGHRA; CDR2 reads YSYEKL. V lost 0 bases and J 2 bases, leaving 15 bases between the germline ends. The CDR3 spells CASSQDGAPYLTDTQYF. The CDR3 DNA sequence: TGCGCCAGCAGCCAAGATGGGGCGCCTTACCTCACAGATACGCAGTATTTT.

The chain is built from TRBV11-2 and TRBJ2-3; the match to TRBD1 covers 8 bases. The CDR3 length is 14 residues. The germline gives CDR1 SGHAT, CDR2 FQNNGV. The V gene end was trimmed by 6 bases and the J gene end by 5 bases; junction bases not matched to a gene: 7. CDR3 loop: CASSFTGGGDTQYF. In DNA, the CDR3 is TGTGCCAGCAGTTTTACAGGGGGAGGAGATACGCAGTATTTT.

V and J are TRBV18 and TRBJ2-7; D ambiguous. Germline V CDR1 and CDR2: KGHSH, LQKENI. The ends were cut back, 6 bases at V and 0 bases at J, with 18 bases in the middle. This CDR3 is built from 16 residues. The CDR3 is CASSPIGSDSSYEQYF. The CDR3 coding sequence is TGTGCCAGCTCTCCTATTGGGTCCGATAGCTCCTACGAGCAGTACTTC.

The V call is TRBV7-2, the J call TRBJ2-3, with a possible D match to TRBD1 (5 bases). The CDR3 length is 14 residues. V was shortened by 3 bases and J by 0 bases, with 7 bases between the two germline ends. CDR1 is SGHTA, CDR2 FQGNSA, per germline. The CDR3 DNA reads as TGTGCCAGCAGCTTTGGGGCGAGCACAGATACGCAGTATTTT. This gives the protein CASSFGASTDTQYF. Based on the CDR3 plus reference TRBV7-2 and TRBJ2-3, the full variable domain is GAGVSQSPSNKVTEKGKDVELRCDPISGHTALYWYRQSLGQGLEFLIYFQGNSAPDKSGLPSDRFSAERTGGSVSTLTIQRTQQEDSAVYLCASSFGASTDTQYFGPGTRLTVL.

This sequence joins TRBV5-1 and TRBJ2-1; weak D call: TRBD2 (6 bases). The V gene lost 0 bases and the J gene lost 3 bases, with 16 bases spanning the gap. CDR3 length: 17 residues. Per germline, CDR1 SGHRS and CDR2 YFSETQ. Here the CDR3 DNA reads TGCGCCAGCAGCTTGGAGCCGGGCCAGGGAGGCTACAATGAGCAGTTCTTC. It is translated as CASSLEPGQGGYNEQFF.

V and J are TRBV7-6 and TRBJ2-2, with D possibly being TRBD1 (6 bases). CDR3 length: 17 amino acids. Between the trimmed V and J ends, which lost 1 base and 3 bases, there was a span of 15 bases. CDR1 is SGHVS, CDR2 FNYEAQ, per germline. The CDR3 protein is CASSLETGGGHTGELFF. The DNA of the CDR3 is TGTGCCAGCAGCTTAGAGACAGGAGGAGGTCACACCGGGGAGCTGTTTTTT.

The rearrangement uses TRBV28 and TRBJ1-1, with D possibly matching TRBD1 (5 bases). Trimming pared 3 bases from V and 1 base from J, leaving 21 bases between. The CDR3 runs to 18 residues. CDR1 and CDR2 from the germline V gene are MDHEN and SYDVKM. Here the CDR3 DNA reads TGTGCCAGCAGTTTTGCCCCCCCGGGTCCGGGGGGGAACACTGAAGCTTTCTTT. Its protein product is CASSFAPPGPGGNTEAFF.

This chain joins TRBV7-9 and TRBJ1-6; the match to TRBD1 covers 7 bases. The CDR3 covers 15 residues. Germline V lookup: CDR1 SEHNR, CDR2 FQNEAQ (reference sequence). The V segment lost 7 bases and the J segment 4 bases; nucleotides outside the gene matches: 7. CDR3 bases: TGTGCCAGCACAGACGGGACAGCGTATAATTCACCCCTCCACTTT. It translates to CASTDGTAYNSPLHF.

This chain uses TRBV6-1 with TRBJ2-5, with 12 positions matching TRBD2. Germline-derived CDR1 and CDR2 are MNHNS and SASEGT. The CDR3 sequence is 17 residues long. V shed 2 bases and J 5 bases; nucleotides not matched to a gene: 9. DNA of the CDR3: TGTGCCAGCAGTGAATTTTCGGCTAGCGGGGGGGCCGAGACCCAGTACTTC. This gives the protein CASSEFSASGGAETQYF.

V gene TRBV9 combines with J gene TRBJ2-3, with D hard to call. The CDR3 consists of 12 residues. With 4 bases removed from V and 2 bases from J, the gap between germline ends came to 5 bases. The V gene's germline CDR1 is SGDLS and CDR2 YYNGEE. The CDR3 region has the DNA TGTGCCAGCAGCCCTTACACAGATACGCAGTATTTT. Translated, it gives CASSPYTDTQYF. The full variable domain, with the rest looked up from reference TRBV9 and TRBJ2-3, is DSGVTQTPKHLITATGQRVTLRCSPRSGDLSVYWYQQSLDQGLQFLIQYYNGEERAKGNILERFSAQQFPDLHSELNLSSLELGDSALYFCASSPYTDTQYFGPGTRLTVL.

The V and J genes are TRBV19 and TRBJ1-1, with D perhaps TRBD1 (6 bases). CDR3 size: 13 residues. Germline V lookup: CDR1 LNHDA, CDR2 SQIVND (reference sequence). V was pared by 7 bases and J by 5 bases, with 14 bases between. CDR3 sequence (DNA): TGTGCCAGTAATCTCCAAAGGGGGACTGAAGCTTTCTTT. This encodes CASNLQRGTEAFF.

The chain employs TRBV19 and TRBJ1-5, with D perhaps matching TRBD1 (6 bases). CDR1 LNHDA and CDR2 SQIVND come from the germline V gene (reference sequence). The CDR3 is made up of 14 amino acids. Trimming cost V 5 bases and J 1 base, with 9 bases left between them. CDR3 nucleotides: TGTGCCAGTAGTTCTACAGGGAGCAATCAGCCCCAGCATTTT. This translates into CASSSTGSNQPQHF.

The V and J genes are TRBV5-1 and TRBJ2-1, with D maybe TRBD1 (5 bases). The CDR3 is 15 residues long. V was clipped by 0 bases and J by 6 bases, with 13 bases between them. Germline-derived CDR1 and CDR2 are SGHRS and YFSETQ. This CDR3 reads CASSLAAGLSNEQFF. The CDR3 DNA reads as TGCGCCAGCAGCTTGGCCGCAGGGCTGAGCAATGAGCAGTTCTTC. The whole variable domain, filled in from reference TRBV5-1 and TRBJ2-1, reads KAGVTQTPRYLIKTRGQQVTLSCSPISGHRSVSWYQQTPGQGLQFLFEYFSETQRNKGNFPGRFSGRQFSNSRSEMNVSTLELGDSALYLCASSLAAGLSNEQFFGPGTRLTVL.

The rearrangement uses TRBV6-4 and TRBJ2-3; 7 bases agree with TRBD2. The germline gives CDR1 MRHNA, CDR2 SNTAGT. The CDR3 spans 13 residues. Trimming removed 6 bases from V and 3 bases from J; junction bases left unmatched: 3. The CDR3 DNA sequence: TGTGCCAGCAGAGATAGCGGGACAGATACGCAGTATTTT. Translated: CASRDSGTDTQYF.

The sample holds a few counts of this clone. The CDR3 coding sequence is TGTGCCAGCACCCTAGACAGGGTCCTCCTCCAGCCCCAGCATTTT. Translated, it gives CASTLDRVLLQPQHF. The chain has TRBV7-8 and TRBJ1-5; TRBD1 matches at 7 bases. The CDR3 contains 15 residues. Germline values: CDR1 SGHVS, CDR2 FQNEAQ. J gave up 7 bases and V 7 bases, and 13 bases lay outside the gene matches.

The genes are TRBV28 and TRBJ2-5, with a tentative D call TRBD1 (6 bases). The ends were cut back, 6 bases at V and 2 bases at J, with 13 bases in the middle. Germline V CDR1 and CDR2: MDHEN, SYDVKM. The CDR3 covers 14 residues. DNA for the CDR3: TGTGCCAGCAGCAGAGGGGACACACAAGAGACCCAGTACTTC. Protein: CASSRGDTQETQYF.

Here the CDR3 reads CASSVGGTAGNTIYF. The CDR3 coding sequence is TGTGCCAGCAGCGTAGGAGGGACAGCTGGAAACACCATATATTTT. The chain is built from TRBV9 and TRBJ1-3, with TRBD1 matching 7 bases. CDR1 and CDR2 (germline): SGDLS, YYNGEE. The CDR3 runs to 15 residues. Trimming took 0 bases from V and 2 from J; bases not matched to a gene: 2. The complete variable domain, with remaining parts taken from reference TRBV9 and TRBJ1-3, reads DSGVTQTPKHLITATGQRVTLRCSPRSGDLSVYWYQQSLDQGLQFLIQYYNGEERAKGNILERFSAQQFPDLHSELNLSSLELGDSALYFCASSVGGTAGNTIYFGEGSWLTVV.

The chain recombines TRBV12-3 or TRBV12-4 with TRBJ1-2; no firm D call. Trimming took 3 bases from V and 5 from J, leaving 10 bases between them. CDR3 length equals 13 residues. The CDR3 loop reads CASSLAGYYGYTF. Written as DNA, the CDR3 is TGTGCCAGCAGTTTGGCGGGGTATTATGGCTACACCTTC.

The rearrangement joins TRBV20-1 to TRBJ2-3; D is perhaps TRBD2 (5 bases). CDR3 length equals 14 residues. From germline, CDR1 is DFQATT and CDR2 SNEGSKA (reference sequence). The V and J ends lost 3 bases and 1 base respectively, with 11 bases between them. The CDR3 DNA is TGCAGTGCTAGTCCCAGCGGCGGCACAGATACGCAGTATTTT. Its protein is CSASPSGGTDTQYF.

The chain joins TRBV29-1 to TRBJ2-5; D perhaps matches TRBD1 (5 bases). CDR3 size: 12 residues. Germline V gene data show CDR1 as SQVTM and CDR2 as ANQGSEA. V gave up 6 bases and J gave up 2 bases, with 10 bases separating them. The CDR3 loop is CSVKGQQETQYF. The CDR3 DNA reads TGCAGCGTCAAGGGGCAGCAAGAGACCCAGTACTTC. Supplemented by reference TRBV29-1 and TRBJ2-5, the full variable domain reads SAVISQKPSRDICQRGTSLTIQCQVDSQVTMMFWYRQQPGQSLTLIATANQGSEATYESGFVIDKFPISRPNLTFSTLTVSNMSPEDSSIYLCSVKGQQETQYFGPGTRLLVL.

The CDR3 here is CASSSGDRRNGYTF. DNA for the CDR3: TGTGCCAGTAGTTCCGGAGACAGGAGGAATGGCTACACCTTC. V gene TRBV19 combines with J gene TRBJ1-2; TRBD1 is a possible D gene (6 bases). V lost 5 bases and J 6 bases, leaving 16 bases between the germline ends. The CDR3 consists of 14 residues. The germline V gene has CDR1 LNHDA and CDR2 SQIVND (reference sequence).

The chain employs TRBV6-2 or TRBV6-3 and TRBJ1-5, with D possibly being TRBD1 (5 bases). V lost 6 bases, J lost 9 bases, and 15 bases lay in between. The CDR3 length is 13 residues. Germline V lookup: CDR1 MNHEY, CDR2 SVGEGT. CDR3 DNA sequence: TGTGCCAGCAGCAGGGACGGAACATGGCCCCAGCATTTT. Translation: CASSRDGTWPQHF.

The chain couples TRBV7-9 to TRBJ1-3; the D is unclear. Trimming took off 6 bases at V and 0 bases at J, with 12 bases between the two ends. CDR3 size: 15 residues. CDR1 and CDR2 (germline): SEHNR, FQNEAQ (reference sequence). The CDR3 DNA is TGTGCCAGCAGACTTGGCGGCTTCTCTGGAAACACCATATATTTT. Residues: CASRLGGFSGNTIYF.